This T cell receptor beta chain was recorded in a study of beta chain features in type 1 diabetes. The table lists this clone with a few counts. Its target is unknown. CDR3 length: 16 residues. The germline V gene has CDR1 SEHNR and CDR2 FQNEAQ (reference sequence). J gave up 4 bases and V 1 base, and 6 bases lay outside the gene matches. Broader study findings: Within the patient group, naive, central memory and Treg TCRB repertoires appeared more similar to each other than within healthy donors. Shortening that was moderate but significant affected the TCRB CDR3s of Type 1 diabetes patients in all four CD4+ subsets. Equally in patients and controls, PCR might preferentially amplify shorter templates.

Expressed TCRB transcripts were sequenced, since all the RNA that had been isolated was reverse transcribed. Measured with immunoSEQ multiplex PCR; TCRdb has only the in-frame clones, and not every one. This table has under 300,000 clones, approximately 8.1% appearing once. CD4+ naive, central memory, regulatory and stem cell-like memory cells were sorted via CD45RO/CCR7/CD25/CD127/CD95/CD27. Sequencing was done on a sample of central memory CD4+ T cells from blood. The chain carries TRBV7-9 and TRBJ2-1; 8 bases fit TRBD2. The sequence derives from a woman under 30 in good health. The CDR3 sequence: CASSLDVSGIYNEQFF. In DNA form, the CDR3 reads TGTGCCAGCAGCTTAGACGTTAGCGGGATATACAATGAGCAGTTCTTC.